A selection of T cell receptor beta chains follows, all from one sample in a study of T cell changes during pregnancy in multiple sclerosis. The protocol was immunoSEQ multiplex PCR, while the TCRdb copy is restricted to in-frame clones and leaves out a portion. The sample has more than 25,000 clones; about nine tenths are singletons. This material consisted of CD8+ T cells from peripheral blood mononuclear cells, taken in the second trimester of pregnancy. The source is a female donor in good health, enrolled as a control in a pregnancy study. Each CDR3 is given with its conserved first and last residue. D genes are given only for firm matches. Clone size appears in some rows only: once, few, many, or a class for an expanded clone.

TRBV9	.	TRBD1	TRBJ1-4	CASSTGQSGNLFF	TGTGCCAGCAGCACGGGACAGTCGGGGAACCTGTTTTTT
TRBV7-6	.	TRBD1	TRBJ1-2	CASSSTGRDNYGYTF	TGTGCCAGCAGCTCGACAGGGAGAGATAACTATGGCTACACCTTC
TRBV27	.	.	TRBJ1-5	CASSWAGVSQPQHF	TGTGCCAGCAGTTGGGCAGGGGTAAGTCAGCCCCAGCATTTT
TRBV4-2	few	.	TRBJ2-2	CASSYKGTGLSGELFF	TGTGCCAGCAGCTACAAGGGTACAGGTCTATCCGGGGAGCTGTTTTTT
TRBV19	once	.	TRBJ2-4	CASSPAKNIQYF	TGTGCCAGTAGTCCTGCCAAAAACATTCAGTACTTC
TRBV5-6	.	TRBD1	TRBJ2-1	CASSLGDREIHEQFF	TGTGCCAGCAGCTTAGGGGACAGGGAAATCCATGAGCAGTTCTTC
TRBV7-9	few	.	TRBJ1-1	CASSLALGAVTEAFF	TGTGCCAGCAGCTTAGCTCTGGGGGCGGTCACTGAAGCTTTCTTT
TRBV27	.	.	TRBJ1-3	CASSLAGRGDSGNTIYF	TGTGCCAGCAGTTTAGCAGGTCGGGGAGACTCTGGAAACACCATATATTTT
TRBV4-1	once	TRBD1	TRBJ2-7	CASSPGQGSYEQYF	TGCGCCAGCAGTCCCGGACAGGGGAGCTACGAGCAGTACTTC
TRBV27	.	.	TRBJ1-4	CASSSGTIEKLFF	TGTGCCAGCAGTTCCGGGACTATAGAAAAACTGTTTTTT
TRBV5-1	once	.	TRBJ2-3	CASSFLGGRGTDTQYF	TGCGCCAGCAGCTTCCTCGGGGGACGAGGCACAGATACGCAGTATTTT
TRBV7-2	.	TRBD2	TRBJ2-7	CASSPIGLAGGYEQYF	TGTGCCAGCAGCCCAATAGGACTAGCGGGGGGTTACGAGCAGTACTTC
TRBV7-2	once	TRBD2	TRBJ2-1	CASKPLAGLYNEQFF	TGTGCCAGCAAGCCCCTAGCGGGGTTGTACAATGAGCAGTTCTTC
TRBV29-1	.	TRBD1	TRBJ1-1	CSDGTGSTEAFF	TGCAGCGACGGGACAGGGAGTACTGAAGCTTTCTTT
TRBV5-6	.	TRBD2	TRBJ2-7	CASSQRRGLASVEQYF	TGTGCCAGCAGCCAAAGACGGGGACTAGCGTCAGTCGAGCAGTACTTC
TRBV9	few	.	TRBJ1-2	CASSVGQGVNYGYTF	TGTGCCAGCAGCGTAGGTCAGGGCGTCAACTATGGCTACACCTTC
TRBV10-3	.	TRBD1	TRBJ2-5	CAITEGQGVGETQYF	TGTGCCATCACTGAGGGGCAGGGGGTAGGAGAGACCCAGTACTTC
TRBV4-1	once	TRBD1	TRBJ1-5	CASSQRWTGNQPQHF	TGCGCCAGCAGCCAACGATGGACAGGGAATCAGCCCCAGCATTTT
TRBV5-6	.	TRBD2	TRBJ2-3	CASSLDTLAGGIADTQYF	TGTGCCAGCAGCTTGGACACACTAGCGGGGGGGATTGCAGATACGCAGTATTTT
TRBV27	.	.	TRBJ2-3	CASSSGLNTDTQYF	TGTGCCAGCAGCTCGGGACTTAACACAGATACGCAGTATTTT
TRBV5-6	.	.	TRBJ1-5	CASSWSTANQPQHF	TGTGCCAGCAGCTGGAGCACGGCGAATCAGCCCCAGCATTTT
TRBV7-7	.	TRBD1	TRBJ2-7	CASSLGQGEYEQYF	TGTGCTAGCAGCTTGGGACAGGGGGAATACGAGCAGTACTTC
TRBV7-8	.	.	TRBJ1-1	CASSTGQTNRAFF	TGTGCCAGCAGCACAGGACAGACGAATCGAGCTTTCTTT
TRBV9	.	TRBD2	TRBJ2-3	CASSQISGGPTDTQYF	TGTGCCAGCAGCCAGATTAGCGGGGGACCCACAGATACGCAGTATTTT
TRBV4-3	.	.	TRBJ1-3	CASSQDQAGGAGNTIYF	TGCGCCAGCAGCCAAGACCAGGCGGGGGGGGCTGGAAACACCATATATTTT
TRBV7-9	.	TRBD1	TRBJ1-2	CASSLAGDRGQGYTF	TGTGCCAGCAGCTTAGCGGGGGACAGGGGGCAAGGCTACACCTTC
TRBV18	.	TRBD1	TRBJ1-1	CASSPLDRGPEAFF	TGTGCCAGCTCACCGCTGGACAGGGGCCCTGAAGCTTTCTTT
TRBV9	.	TRBD1	TRBJ2-7	CASSAPGQGNEQYF	TGTGCCAGCAGCGCGCCGGGACAGGGGAACGAGCAGTACTTC
TRBV27	.	.	TRBJ1-1	CASSMWQGTEAFF	TGTGCCAGCAGTATGTGGCAGGGCACTGAAGCTTTCTTT
TRBV2	.	.	TRBJ1-2	CASSEGGDGYGYTF	TGTGCCAGCAGTGAGGGAGGGGATGGCTATGGCTACACCTTC
TRBV27	.	TRBD1	TRBJ2-2	CASSLDAGQGASGELFF	TGTGCCAGCAGTTTGGACGCCGGACAGGGGGCTTCCGGGGAGCTGTTTTTT
TRBV4-1	.	.	TRBJ2-3	CASSPNPQVFSTDTQYF	TGCGCCAGCAGCCCTAACCCACAGGTTTTTAGCACAGATACGCAGTATTTT
TRBV11-2	.	TRBD2	TRBJ2-7	CASSAPGTSYEQYF	TGTGCCAGCAGCGCTCCCGGGACTAGCTACGAGCAGTACTTC
TRBV7-2	.	TRBD1	TRBJ2-7	CASSLARSPGTGYEQYF	TGTGCCAGCAGCTTAGCCCGAAGCCCCGGGACAGGGTACGAGCAGTACTTC
TRBV7-2	.	.	TRBJ2-1	CASSLAADKFF	TGTGCCAGCAGCTTGGCAGCCGACAAGTTCTTC
TRBV27	once	TRBD1	TRBJ1-4	CASGDRGWVNEKLFF	TGTGCCAGCGGCGACAGGGGCTGGGTAAATGAAAAACTGTTTTTT
TRBV7-9	once	.	TRBJ2-5	CASSFSGLVEETQYF	TGTGCCAGCAGCTTCTCGGGACTTGTCGAAGAGACCCAGTACTTC
TRBV27	.	.	TRBJ2-5	CASSLFVGSSRETQYF	TGTGCCAGCAGTTTATTTGTTGGGAGTTCTCGAGAGACCCAGTACTTC
TRBV27	few	.	TRBJ1-1	CASSPFVGTEAFF	TGTGCCAGCAGTCCCTTCGTCGGCACTGAAGCTTTCTTT
TRBV14	.	.	TRBJ1-3	CASSQYNSGNTIYF	TGTGCCAGCAGCCAGTACAACTCTGGAAACACCATATATTTT
TRBV13	.	.	TRBJ2-1	CASSLGGRFEAGNDNEQFF	TGTGCCAGCAGCTTAGGAGGCAGATTTGAGGCGGGGAATGACAATGAGCAGTTCTTC
TRBV15	once	TRBD2	TRBJ2-5	CATSSHYSGEETQYF	TGTGCCACCAGCAGCCATTATAGCGGGGAGGAGACCCAGTACTTC
TRBV5-1	.	TRBD1	TRBJ2-1	CANYRDRNYNEQFF	TGCGCCAACTACCGGGACAGGAACTACAATGAGCAGTTCTTC
TRBV15	.	.	TRBJ2-3	CATSDGGSTDTQYF	TGTGCCACCAGCGACGGGGGTAGCACAGATACGCAGTATTTT
TRBV6-5	.	.	TRBJ1-2	CASSYSKRANYGYTF	TGTGCCAGCAGTTACAGTAAGCGCGCTAACTATGGCTACACCTTC
TRBV5-6	.	.	TRBJ1-2	CASSFGRVTKGYTF	TGTGCCAGCAGCTTTGGCAGGGTCACCAAAGGCTACACCTTC
TRBV4-1	.	.	TRBJ2-7	CASSQADTTYEQYF	TGCGCCAGCAGCCAAGCGGACACTACCTACGAGCAGTACTTC
TRBV11-1	.	TRBD1	TRBJ2-3	CASSLGTGSLPTDTQYF	TGTGCCAGCAGCTTGGGGACAGGGTCCCTCCCCACAGATACGCAGTATTTT
TRBV6-5	.	.	TRBJ1-2	CASSYDRAGRTYGYTF	TGTGCCAGCAGTTACGACCGTGCGGGAAGGACCTATGGCTACACCTTC
TRBV4-2	.	.	TRBJ2-1	CASSPNGRWSANNEQFF	TGTGCCAGCAGCCCGAACGGCCGATGGAGCGCAAACAATGAGCAGTTCTTC
TRBV7-9	.	.	TRBJ2-5	CASSSAGTEETQYF	TGTGCCAGCAGCTCCGCGGGCACTGAAGAGACCCAGTACTTC
TRBV4-3	.	.	TRBJ2-5	CASSQVQGWGETQYF	TGCGCCAGCAGCCAAGTCCAGGGCTGGGGAGAGACCCAGTACTTC
TRBV7-9	.	.	TRBJ1-2	CASSLGNYGYTF	TGTGCCAGCAGCTTGGGCAACTATGGCTACACCTTC